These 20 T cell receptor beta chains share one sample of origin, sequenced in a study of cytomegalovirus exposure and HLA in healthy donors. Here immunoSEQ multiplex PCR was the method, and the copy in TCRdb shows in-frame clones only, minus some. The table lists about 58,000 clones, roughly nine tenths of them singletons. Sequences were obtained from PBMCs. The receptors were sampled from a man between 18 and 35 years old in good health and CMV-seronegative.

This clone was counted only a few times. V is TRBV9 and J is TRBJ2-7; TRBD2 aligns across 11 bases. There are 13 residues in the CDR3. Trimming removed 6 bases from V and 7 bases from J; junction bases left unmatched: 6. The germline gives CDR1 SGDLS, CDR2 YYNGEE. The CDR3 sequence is CASIAGGVSEQYF. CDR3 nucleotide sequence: TGTGCCAGCATAGCGGGAGGGGTTTCGGAGCAGTACTTC.

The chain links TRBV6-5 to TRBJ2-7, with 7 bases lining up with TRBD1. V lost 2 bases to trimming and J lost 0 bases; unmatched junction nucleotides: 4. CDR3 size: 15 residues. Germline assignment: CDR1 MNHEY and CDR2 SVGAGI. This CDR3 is CASSYTGDSSYEQYF. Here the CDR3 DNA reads TGTGCCAGCAGTTACACAGGGGACAGCTCCTACGAGCAGTACTTC.

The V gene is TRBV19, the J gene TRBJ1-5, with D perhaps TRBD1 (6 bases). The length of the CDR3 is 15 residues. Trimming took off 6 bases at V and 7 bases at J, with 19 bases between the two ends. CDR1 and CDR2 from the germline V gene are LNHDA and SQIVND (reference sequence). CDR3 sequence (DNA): TGTGCCAGTAGACCTACGGGGGGGGCTGTCCAGCCCCAGCATTTT. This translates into CASRPTGGAVQPQHF.

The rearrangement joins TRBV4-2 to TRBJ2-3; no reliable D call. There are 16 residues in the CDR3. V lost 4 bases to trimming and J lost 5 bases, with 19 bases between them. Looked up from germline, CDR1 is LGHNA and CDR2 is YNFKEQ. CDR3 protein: CASSPNEKPGGDTQYF. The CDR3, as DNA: TGTGCCAGCAGCCCGAACGAGAAGCCTGGTGGAGATACGCAGTATTTT.

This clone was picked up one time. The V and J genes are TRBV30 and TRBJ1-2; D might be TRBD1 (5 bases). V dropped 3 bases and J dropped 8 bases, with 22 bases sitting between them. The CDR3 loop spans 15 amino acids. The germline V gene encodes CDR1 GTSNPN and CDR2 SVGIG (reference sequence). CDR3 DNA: TGTGCCTGGAGATCGGAAGTCCGGGGGGAGAGGGGCTACACCTTC. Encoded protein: CAWRSEVRGERGYTF.

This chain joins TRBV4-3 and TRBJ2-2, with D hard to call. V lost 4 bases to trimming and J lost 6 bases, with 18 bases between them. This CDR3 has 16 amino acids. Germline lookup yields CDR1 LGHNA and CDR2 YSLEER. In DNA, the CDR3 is TGCGCCAGCAGCCCCGACTCCGGTGCTAGATCCGGGGAGCTGTTTTTT. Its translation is CASSPDSGARSGELFF.

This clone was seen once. CDR3 sequence: CASSKGLAGAPEQFF. In DNA form, the CDR3 reads TGTGCCAGCAGCAAGGGACTAGCGGGAGCTCCTGAGCAGTTCTTC. This chain joins TRBV5-8 and TRBJ2-1; 14 nucleotides agree with TRBD2. V was clipped by 4 bases and J by 9 bases; unmatched bases: 6. CDR3 size: 15 residues. Looked up from germline, CDR1 is SGHTS and CDR2 is YDEGEE.

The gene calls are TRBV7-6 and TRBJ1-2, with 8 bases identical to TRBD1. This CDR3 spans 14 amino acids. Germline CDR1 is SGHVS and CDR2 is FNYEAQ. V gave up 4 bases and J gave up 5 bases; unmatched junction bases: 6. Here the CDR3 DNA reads TGTGCCAGCAGCTCCCCAGGGGGCCCATATGGCTACACCTTC. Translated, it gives CASSSPGGPYGYTF.

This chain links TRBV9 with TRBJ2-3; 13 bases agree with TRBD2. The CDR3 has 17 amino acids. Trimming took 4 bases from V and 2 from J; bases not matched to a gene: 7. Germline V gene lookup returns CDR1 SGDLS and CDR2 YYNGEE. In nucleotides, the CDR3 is TGTGCCAGCAGCCCCTCACTAGCGGGAGGGATCACAGATACGCAGTATTTT. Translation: CASSPSLAGGITDTQYF.

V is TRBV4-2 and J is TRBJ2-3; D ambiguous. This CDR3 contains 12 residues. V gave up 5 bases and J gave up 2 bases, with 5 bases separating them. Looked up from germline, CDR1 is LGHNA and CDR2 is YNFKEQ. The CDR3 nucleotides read TGTGCCAGCAGCACATACACAGATACGCAGTATTTT. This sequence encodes CASSTYTDTQYF.

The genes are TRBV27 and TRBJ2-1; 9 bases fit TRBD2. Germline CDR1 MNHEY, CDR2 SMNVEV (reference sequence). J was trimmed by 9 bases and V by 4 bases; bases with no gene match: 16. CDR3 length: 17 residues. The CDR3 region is CASSSLEVSGSSSEQFF. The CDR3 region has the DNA TGTGCCAGCAGTTCCCTCGAGGTTAGCGGGAGTTCGTCTGAGCAGTTCTTC.

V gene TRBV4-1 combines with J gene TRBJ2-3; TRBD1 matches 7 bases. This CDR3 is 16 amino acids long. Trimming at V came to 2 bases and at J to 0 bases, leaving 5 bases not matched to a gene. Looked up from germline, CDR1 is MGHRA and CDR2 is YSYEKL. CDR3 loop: CASSQLDRRSTDTQYF. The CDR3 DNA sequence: TGCGCCAGCAGCCAACTGGACAGGAGAAGCACAGATACGCAGTATTTT.

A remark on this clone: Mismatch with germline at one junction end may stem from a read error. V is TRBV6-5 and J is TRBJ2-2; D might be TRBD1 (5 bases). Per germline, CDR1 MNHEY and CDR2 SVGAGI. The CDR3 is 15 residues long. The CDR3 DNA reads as TGTGCCAACAGTTACGGGCAGGGCGGCACCGGGGAGCTGTTTTTT. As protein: CANSYGQGGTGELFF.

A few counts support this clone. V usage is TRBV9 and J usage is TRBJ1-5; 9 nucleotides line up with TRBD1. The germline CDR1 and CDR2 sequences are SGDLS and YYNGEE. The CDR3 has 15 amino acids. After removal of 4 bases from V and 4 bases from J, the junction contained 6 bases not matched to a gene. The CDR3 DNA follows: TGTGCCAGCAGCCCCGGGACAGGGTCGAATCAGCCCCAGCATTTT. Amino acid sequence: CASSPGTGSNQPQHF. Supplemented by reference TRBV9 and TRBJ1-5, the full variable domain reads DSGVTQTPKHLITATGQRVTLRCSPRSGDLSVYWYQQSLDQGLQFLIQYYNGEERAKGNILERFSAQQFPDLHSELNLSSLELGDSALYFCASSPGTGSNQPQHFGDGTRLSIL.

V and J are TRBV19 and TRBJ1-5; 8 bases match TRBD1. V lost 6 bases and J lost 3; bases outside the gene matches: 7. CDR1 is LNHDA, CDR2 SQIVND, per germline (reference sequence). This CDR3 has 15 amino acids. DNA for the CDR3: TGTGCCAGTAGATCGGACAGGGTGATCAATCAGCCCCAGCATTTT. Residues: CASRSDRVINQPQHF.

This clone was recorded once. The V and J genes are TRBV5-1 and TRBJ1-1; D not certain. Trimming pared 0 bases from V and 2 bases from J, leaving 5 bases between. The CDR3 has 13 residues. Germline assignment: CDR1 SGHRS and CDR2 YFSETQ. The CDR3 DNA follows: TGCGCCAGCAGCTTGGAACTCAACACTGAAGCTTTCTTT. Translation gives CASSLELNTEAFF.

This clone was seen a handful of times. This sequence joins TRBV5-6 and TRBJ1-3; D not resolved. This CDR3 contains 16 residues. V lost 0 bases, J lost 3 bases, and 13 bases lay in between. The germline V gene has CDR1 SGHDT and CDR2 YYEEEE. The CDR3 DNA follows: TGTGCCAGCAGCTTGGACCCCGGGGTCCGTGGAAACACCATATATTTT. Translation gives CASSLDPGVRGNTIYF.

In DNA, the CDR3 is TGCAGCGTTGAACCACTAGCGGGAGGGACGGATGAGCAGTTCTTC. This encodes CSVEPLAGGTDEQFF. The rearrangement links TRBV29-1 to TRBJ2-1, with TRBD2 matching over 13 bases. Germline V gene data show CDR1 as SQVTM and CDR2 as ANQGSEA. The ends lost 2 bases at V and 8 bases at J; junction bases unmatched: 6. This CDR3 has 15 residues.

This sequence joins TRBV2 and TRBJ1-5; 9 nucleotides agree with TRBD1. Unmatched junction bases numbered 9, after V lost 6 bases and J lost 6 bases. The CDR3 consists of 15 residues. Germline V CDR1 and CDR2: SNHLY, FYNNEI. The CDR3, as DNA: TGTGCCAGCAGGCCGGGACAGGGAATTTCTCAGCCCCAGCATTTT. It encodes CASRPGQGISQPQHF.

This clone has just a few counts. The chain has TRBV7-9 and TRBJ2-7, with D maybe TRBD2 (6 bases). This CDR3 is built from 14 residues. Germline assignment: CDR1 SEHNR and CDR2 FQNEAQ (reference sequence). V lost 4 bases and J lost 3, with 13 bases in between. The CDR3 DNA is TGTGCCAGCAGCTGGTCTAGCGTGGGCTACGAGCAGTACTTC. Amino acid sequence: CASSWSSVGYEQYF.